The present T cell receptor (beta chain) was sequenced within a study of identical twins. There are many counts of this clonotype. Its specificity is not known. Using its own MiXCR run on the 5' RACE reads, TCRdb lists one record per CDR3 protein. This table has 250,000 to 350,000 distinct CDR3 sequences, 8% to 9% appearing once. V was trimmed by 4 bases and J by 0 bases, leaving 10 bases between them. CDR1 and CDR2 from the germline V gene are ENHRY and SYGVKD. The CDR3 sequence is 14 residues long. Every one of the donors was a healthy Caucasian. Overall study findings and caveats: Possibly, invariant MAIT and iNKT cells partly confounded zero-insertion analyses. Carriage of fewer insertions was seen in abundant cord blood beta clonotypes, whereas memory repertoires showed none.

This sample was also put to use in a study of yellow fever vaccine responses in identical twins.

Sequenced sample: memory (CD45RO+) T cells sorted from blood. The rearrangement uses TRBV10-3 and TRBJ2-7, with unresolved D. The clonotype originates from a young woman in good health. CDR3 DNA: TGTGCCATCAGTGCCGCCCGTAGCTCCTACGAGCAGTACTTC. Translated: CAISAARSSYEQYF.